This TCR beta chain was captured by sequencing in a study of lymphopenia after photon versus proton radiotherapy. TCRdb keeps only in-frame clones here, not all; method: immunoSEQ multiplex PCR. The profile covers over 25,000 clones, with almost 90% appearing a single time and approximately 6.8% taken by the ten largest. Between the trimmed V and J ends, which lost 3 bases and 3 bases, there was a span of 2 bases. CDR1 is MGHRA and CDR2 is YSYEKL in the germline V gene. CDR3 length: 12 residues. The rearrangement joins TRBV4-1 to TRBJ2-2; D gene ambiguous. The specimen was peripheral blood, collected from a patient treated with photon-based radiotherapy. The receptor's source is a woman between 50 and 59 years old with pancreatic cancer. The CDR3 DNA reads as TGCGCCAGCAGCCATTACACCGGGGAGCTGTTTTTT. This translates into CASSHYTGELFF.